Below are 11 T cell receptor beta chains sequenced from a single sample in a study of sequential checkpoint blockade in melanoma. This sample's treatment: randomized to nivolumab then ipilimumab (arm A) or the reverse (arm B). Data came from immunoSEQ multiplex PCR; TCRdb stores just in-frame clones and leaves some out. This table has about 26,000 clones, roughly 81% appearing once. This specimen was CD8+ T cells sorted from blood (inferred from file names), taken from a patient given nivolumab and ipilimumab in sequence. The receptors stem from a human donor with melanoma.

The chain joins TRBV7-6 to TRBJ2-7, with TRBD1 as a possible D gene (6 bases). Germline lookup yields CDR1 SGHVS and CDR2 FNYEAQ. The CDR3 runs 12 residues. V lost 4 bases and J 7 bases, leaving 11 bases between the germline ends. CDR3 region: CASSSPGEEQYF. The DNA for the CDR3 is TGTGCCAGCAGCTCCCCAGGGGAAGAGCAGTACTTC.

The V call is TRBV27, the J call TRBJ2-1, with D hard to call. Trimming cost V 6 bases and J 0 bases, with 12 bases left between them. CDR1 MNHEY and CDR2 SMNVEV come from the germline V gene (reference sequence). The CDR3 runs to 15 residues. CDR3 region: CASRSGAFSYNEQFF. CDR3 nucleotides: TGTGCCAGCAGATCTGGAGCATTCTCCTACAATGAGCAGTTCTTC.

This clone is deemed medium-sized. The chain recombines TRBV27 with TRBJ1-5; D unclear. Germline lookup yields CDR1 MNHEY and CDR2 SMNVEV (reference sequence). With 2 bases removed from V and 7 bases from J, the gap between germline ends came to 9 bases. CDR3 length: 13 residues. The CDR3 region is CASSLGPFQPQHF. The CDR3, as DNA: TGTGCCAGCAGTTTAGGCCCATTCCAGCCCCAGCATTTT.

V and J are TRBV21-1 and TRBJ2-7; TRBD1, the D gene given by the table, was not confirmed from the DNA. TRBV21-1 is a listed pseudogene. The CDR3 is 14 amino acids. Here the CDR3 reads CAKPEGQGGYEQYF. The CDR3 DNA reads TGTGCCAAGCCCGAAGGACAGGGAGGCTACGAGCAGTACTTC.

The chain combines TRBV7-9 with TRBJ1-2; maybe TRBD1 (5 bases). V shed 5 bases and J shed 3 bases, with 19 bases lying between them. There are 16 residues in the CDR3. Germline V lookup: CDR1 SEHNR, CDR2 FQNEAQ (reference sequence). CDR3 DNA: TGTGCCAGCAGCGGGCATTCAAGGGGCGCGGACTATGGCTACACCTTC. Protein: CASSGHSRGADYGYTF.

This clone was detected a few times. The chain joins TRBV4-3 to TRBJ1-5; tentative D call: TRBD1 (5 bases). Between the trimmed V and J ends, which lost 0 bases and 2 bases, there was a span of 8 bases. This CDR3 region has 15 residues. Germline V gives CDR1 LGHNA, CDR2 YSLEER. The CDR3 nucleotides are TGCGCCAGCAGCCAAGACCCGACAGGCAATCAGCCCCAGCATTTT. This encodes CASSQDPTGNQPQHF.

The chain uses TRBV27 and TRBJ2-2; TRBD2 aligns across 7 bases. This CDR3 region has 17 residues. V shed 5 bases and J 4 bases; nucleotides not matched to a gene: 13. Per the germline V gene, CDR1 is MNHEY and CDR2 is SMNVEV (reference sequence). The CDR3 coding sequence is TGTGCCAGCAGTCCCTTAGCGGGCCCTAGGGCCACCGGGGAGCTGTTTTTT. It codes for CASSPLAGPRATGELFF.

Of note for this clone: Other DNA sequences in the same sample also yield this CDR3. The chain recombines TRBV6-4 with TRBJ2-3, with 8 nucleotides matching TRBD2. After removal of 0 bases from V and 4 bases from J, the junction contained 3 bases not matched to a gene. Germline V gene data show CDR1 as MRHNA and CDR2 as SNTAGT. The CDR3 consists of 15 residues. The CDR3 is CASSDSAGGPDTQYF. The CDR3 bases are TGTGCCAGCAGTGACTCGGCGGGGGGTCCAGATACGCAGTATTTT.

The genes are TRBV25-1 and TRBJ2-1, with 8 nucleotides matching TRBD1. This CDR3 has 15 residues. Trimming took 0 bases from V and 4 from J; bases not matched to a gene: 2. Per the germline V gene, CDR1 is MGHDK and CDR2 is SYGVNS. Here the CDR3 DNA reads TGTGCCAGCAGTGAATATGACAGGGGATACAATGAGCAGTTCTTC. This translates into CASSEYDRGYNEQFF.

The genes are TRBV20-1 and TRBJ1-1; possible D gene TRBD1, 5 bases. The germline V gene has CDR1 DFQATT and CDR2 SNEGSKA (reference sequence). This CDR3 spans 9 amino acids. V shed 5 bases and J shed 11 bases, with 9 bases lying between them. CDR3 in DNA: TGCAGTGCTCGGCGGGGCGCTTTCTTT. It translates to CSARRGAFF.

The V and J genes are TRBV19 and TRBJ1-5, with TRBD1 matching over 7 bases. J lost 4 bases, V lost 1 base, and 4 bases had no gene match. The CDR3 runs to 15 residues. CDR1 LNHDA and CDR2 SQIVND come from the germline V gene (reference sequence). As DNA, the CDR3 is TGTGCCAGTAGTATAGCCCACAGGGGAAATCAGCCCCAGCATTTT. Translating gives CASSIAHRGNQPQHF.